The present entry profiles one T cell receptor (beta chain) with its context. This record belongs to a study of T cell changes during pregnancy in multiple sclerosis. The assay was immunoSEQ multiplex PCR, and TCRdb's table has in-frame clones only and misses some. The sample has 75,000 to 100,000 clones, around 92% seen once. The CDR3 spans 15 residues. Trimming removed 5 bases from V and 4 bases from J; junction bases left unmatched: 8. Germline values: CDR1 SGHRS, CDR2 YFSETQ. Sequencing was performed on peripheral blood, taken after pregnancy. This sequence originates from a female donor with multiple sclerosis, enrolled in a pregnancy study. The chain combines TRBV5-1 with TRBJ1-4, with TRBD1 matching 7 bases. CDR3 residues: CASSSGQINNEKLFF. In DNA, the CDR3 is TGCGCCAGCAGTTCGGGACAGATTAATAATGAAAAACTGTTTTTT.